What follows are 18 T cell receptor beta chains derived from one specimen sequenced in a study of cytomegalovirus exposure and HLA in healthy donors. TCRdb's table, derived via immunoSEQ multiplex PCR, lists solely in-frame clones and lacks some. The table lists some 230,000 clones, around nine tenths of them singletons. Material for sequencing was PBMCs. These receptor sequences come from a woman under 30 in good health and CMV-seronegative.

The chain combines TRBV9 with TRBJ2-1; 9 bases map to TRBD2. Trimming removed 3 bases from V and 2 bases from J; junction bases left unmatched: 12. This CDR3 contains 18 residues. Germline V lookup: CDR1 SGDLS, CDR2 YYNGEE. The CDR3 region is CASSAEQVAGDPYNEQFF. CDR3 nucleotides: TGTGCCAGCAGCGCTGAACAGGTAGCGGGAGACCCCTACAATGAGCAGTTCTTC.

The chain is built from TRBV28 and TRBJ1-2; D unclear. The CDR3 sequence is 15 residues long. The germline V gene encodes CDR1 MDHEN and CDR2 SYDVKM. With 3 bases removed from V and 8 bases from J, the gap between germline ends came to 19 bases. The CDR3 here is CASSFPLGRLRGYTF. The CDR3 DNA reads TGTGCCAGCAGTTTCCCCCTGGGCAGGTTACGAGGCTACACCTTC.

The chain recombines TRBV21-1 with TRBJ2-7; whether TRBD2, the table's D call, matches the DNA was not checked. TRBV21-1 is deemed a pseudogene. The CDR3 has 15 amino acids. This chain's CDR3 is CASSSRSGKKNEQYF. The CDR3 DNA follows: TGTGCCAGCAGCAGCCGAAGCGGGAAGAAGAACGAGCAGTACTTC.

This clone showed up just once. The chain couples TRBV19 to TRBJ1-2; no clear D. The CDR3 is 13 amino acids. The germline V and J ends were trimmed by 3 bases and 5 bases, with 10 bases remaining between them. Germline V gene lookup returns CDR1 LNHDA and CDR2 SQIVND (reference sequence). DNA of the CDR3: TGTGCCAGTAGTATGAAACAGTTGTATGGCTACACCTTC. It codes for CASSMKQLYGYTF.

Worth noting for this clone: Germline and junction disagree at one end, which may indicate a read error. The CDR3 region has the DNA TGTGCCAGCACCCGCGACAGGGCGAATACCGGGGAGCTGTTTTTT. Translating it yields CASTRDRANTGELFF. This rearrangement joins TRBV6-1 to TRBJ2-2, with 7 bases lining up with TRBD1. From germline, CDR1 is MNHNS and CDR2 SASEGT. CDR3 length: 15 residues.

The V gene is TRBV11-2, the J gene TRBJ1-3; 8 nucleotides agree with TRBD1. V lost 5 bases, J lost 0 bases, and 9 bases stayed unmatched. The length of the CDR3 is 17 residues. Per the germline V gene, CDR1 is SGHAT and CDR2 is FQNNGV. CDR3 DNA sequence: TGTGCCAGCAGCCAAGTTCGGGACAGGAGCTCTGGAAACACCATATATTTT. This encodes CASSQVRDRSSGNTIYF. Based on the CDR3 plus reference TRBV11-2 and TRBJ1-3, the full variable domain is EAGVAQSPRYKIIEKRQSVAFWCNPISGHATLYWYQQILGQGPKLLIQFQNNGVVDDSQLPKDRFSAERLKGVDSTLKIQPAKLEDSAVYLCASSQVRDRSSGNTIYFGEGSWLTVV.

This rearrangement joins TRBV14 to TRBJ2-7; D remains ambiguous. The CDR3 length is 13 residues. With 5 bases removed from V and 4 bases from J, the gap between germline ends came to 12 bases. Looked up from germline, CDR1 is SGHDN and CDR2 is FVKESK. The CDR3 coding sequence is TGTGCCAGCAGCTGGCGGAGTGGGTACGAGCAGTACTTC. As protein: CASSWRSGYEQYF.

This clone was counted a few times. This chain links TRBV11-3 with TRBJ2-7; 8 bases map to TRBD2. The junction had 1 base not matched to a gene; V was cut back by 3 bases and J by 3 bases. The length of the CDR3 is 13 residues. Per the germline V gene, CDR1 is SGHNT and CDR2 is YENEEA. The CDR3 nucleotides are TGTGCCAGCAGCTTTCTAGCGGGCTACGAGCAGTACTTC. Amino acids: CASSFLAGYEQYF.

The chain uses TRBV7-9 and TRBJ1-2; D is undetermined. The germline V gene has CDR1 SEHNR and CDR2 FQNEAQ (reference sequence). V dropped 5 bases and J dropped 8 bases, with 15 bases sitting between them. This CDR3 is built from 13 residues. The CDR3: CASSPRQDGGYTF. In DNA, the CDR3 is TGTGCCAGCAGCCCACGACAAGATGGGGGCTACACCTTC.

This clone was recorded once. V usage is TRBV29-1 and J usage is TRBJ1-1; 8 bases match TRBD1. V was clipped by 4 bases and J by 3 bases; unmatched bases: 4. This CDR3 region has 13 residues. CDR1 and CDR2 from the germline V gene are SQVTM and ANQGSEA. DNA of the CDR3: TGCAGCGTTGGACAGGGGAGGGACACTGAAGCTTTCTTT. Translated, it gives CSVGQGRDTEAFF.

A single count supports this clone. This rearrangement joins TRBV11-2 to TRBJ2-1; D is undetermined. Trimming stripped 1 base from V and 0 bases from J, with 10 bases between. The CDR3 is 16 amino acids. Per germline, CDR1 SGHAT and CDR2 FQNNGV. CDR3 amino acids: CASSLVGAGSYNEQFF. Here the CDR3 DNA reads TGTGCCAGCAGCTTAGTTGGTGCCGGCTCCTACAATGAGCAGTTCTTC.

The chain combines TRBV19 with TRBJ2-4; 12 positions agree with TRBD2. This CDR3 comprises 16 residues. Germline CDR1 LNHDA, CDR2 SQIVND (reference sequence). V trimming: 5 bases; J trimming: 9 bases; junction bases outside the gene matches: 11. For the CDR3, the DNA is TGTGCCAGTAGTCGGAGGCTAGCGGGAGGGGGGGTCATTCAGTACTTC. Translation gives CASSRRLAGGGVIQYF.

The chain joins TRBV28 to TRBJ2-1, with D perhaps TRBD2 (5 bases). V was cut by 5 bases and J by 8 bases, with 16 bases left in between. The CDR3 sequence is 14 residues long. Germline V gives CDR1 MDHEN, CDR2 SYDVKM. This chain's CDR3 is CASSLPKAGDEQFF. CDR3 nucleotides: TGTGCCAGCAGTCTCCCGAAGGCCGGGGATGAGCAGTTCTTC. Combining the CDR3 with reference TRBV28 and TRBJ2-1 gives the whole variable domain DVKVTQSSRYLVKRTGEKVFLECVQDMDHENMFWYRQDPGLGLRLIYFSYDVKMKEKGDIPEGYSVSREKKERFSLILESASTNQTSMYLCASSLPKAGDEQFFGPGTRLTVL.

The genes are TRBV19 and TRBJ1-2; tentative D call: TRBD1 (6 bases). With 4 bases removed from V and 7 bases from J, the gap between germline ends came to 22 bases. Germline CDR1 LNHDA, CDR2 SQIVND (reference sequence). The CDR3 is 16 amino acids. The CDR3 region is CASSRTPTTGSGGYTF. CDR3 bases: TGTGCCAGTAGTAGAACTCCAACTACAGGGTCGGGTGGCTACACCTTC.

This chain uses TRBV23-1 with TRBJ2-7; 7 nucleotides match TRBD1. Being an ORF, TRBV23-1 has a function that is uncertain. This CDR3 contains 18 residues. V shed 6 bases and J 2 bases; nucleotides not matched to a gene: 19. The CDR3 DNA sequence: TGCGCCAGCAGACATCAAACAATGAACAGGGGATTCACCTACGAGCAGTACTTC. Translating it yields CASRHQTMNRGFTYEQYF.

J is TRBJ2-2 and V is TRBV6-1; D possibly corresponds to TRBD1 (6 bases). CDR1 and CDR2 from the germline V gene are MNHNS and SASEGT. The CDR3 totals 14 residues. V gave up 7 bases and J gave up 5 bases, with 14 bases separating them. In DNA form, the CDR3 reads TGTGCCAGCACCCGAAACCAGGGGACCGGGGAGCTGTTTTTT. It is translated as CASTRNQGTGELFF.

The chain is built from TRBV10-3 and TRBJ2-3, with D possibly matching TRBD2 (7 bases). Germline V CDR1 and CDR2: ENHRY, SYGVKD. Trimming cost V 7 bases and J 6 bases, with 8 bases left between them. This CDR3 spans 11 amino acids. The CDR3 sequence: CAIKGGDTQYF. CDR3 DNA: TGTGCCATCAAGGGGGGGGATACGCAGTATTTT.

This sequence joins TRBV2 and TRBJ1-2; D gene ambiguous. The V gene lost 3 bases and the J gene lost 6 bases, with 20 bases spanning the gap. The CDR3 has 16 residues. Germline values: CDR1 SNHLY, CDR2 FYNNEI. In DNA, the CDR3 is TGTGCCAGCAGTGAGACTGGCAGACCGAATCCCGATGGCTACACCTTC. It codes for CASSETGRPNPDGYTF.